Listed here are 28 T cell receptor beta chains from one sample, sequenced in a study of T cell responses to AZD1222 COVID-19 vaccine. Repertoires were generated with immunoSEQ multiplex PCR, while TCRdb's copy carries only in-frame clones and drops some. Of about 110,000 clones in the sample, approximately 92% were seen once. This specimen was peripheral blood, taken 28 days after the second AZD1222 dose. Receptors originate from an adult who received the AZD1222 COVID-19 vaccine.

This chain uses TRBV4-2 with TRBJ2-1; D not resolved. Trimming removed 0 bases from V and 6 bases from J, with 9 bases in between. The CDR3 is 14 residues long. Germline V lookup: CDR1 LGHNA, CDR2 YNFKEQ. The CDR3 sequence is CASSQEGTTNEQFF. The CDR3 region has the DNA TGTGCCAGCAGCCAAGAGGGCACAACCAATGAGCAGTTCTTC.

The chain joins TRBV5-5 to TRBJ2-7, with 9 bases identical to TRBD1. V gave up 1 base and J gave up 2 bases; unmatched junction bases: 4. Germline assignment: CDR1 SGHKS and CDR2 YYEKEE (reference sequence). The CDR3 is 15 residues long. CDR3 bases: TGTGCCAGCAGCTTGATTACAGGGGGCGCCTACGAGCAGTACTTC. Protein sequence: CASSLITGGAYEQYF.

The V and J genes are TRBV6-4 and TRBJ2-3; D not resolved. The length of the CDR3 is 16 residues. Germline loops: CDR1 MRHNA, CDR2 SNTAGT. Between the trimmed V and J ends, which lost 2 bases and 0 bases, there was a span of 12 bases. Here the CDR3 DNA reads TGTGCCAGCAGTGACCTCGAGAGGTCCAGCACAGATACGCAGTATTTT. This encodes CASSDLERSSTDTQYF.

The chain combines TRBV7-2 with TRBJ2-7, with 7 bases that match TRBD2. Germline trimming cut 3 bases from V and 5 bases from J; bases unmatched to any gene: 4. CDR1 SGHTA and CDR2 FQGNSA come from the germline V gene. The CDR3 has 13 residues. CDR3 nucleotide sequence: TGTGCCAGCAGCTTGGCTAGCGGCGACGAGCAGTACTTC. Translating it yields CASSLASGDEQYF.

The chain employs TRBV2 and TRBJ1-5; TRBD1 might be the D (5 bases). This CDR3 spans 16 amino acids. Germline V gene sequence: CDR1 SNHLY, CDR2 FYNNEI. V lost 1 base and J lost 2, with 12 bases in between. CDR3 region: CASSEDWGGGNQPQHF. CDR3 bases: TGTGCCAGCAGTGAAGATTGGGGCGGGGGCAATCAGCCCCAGCATTTT.

V is TRBV12-3 or TRBV12-4 and J is TRBJ1-1; D unresolved. The V end was cut by 3 bases, the J end by 2 bases, with 7 bases between. The CDR3 is 13 amino acids. The CDR3 DNA reads as TGTGCCAGCAGTTTTGGCCTTAACACTGAAGCTTTCTTT. Translating gives CASSFGLNTEAFF.

The chain uses TRBV7-2 and TRBJ1-1; D perhaps matches TRBD1 (5 bases). The V gene's germline CDR1 is SGHTA and CDR2 FQGNSA. CDR3 length: 14 residues. The V and J ends lost 3 bases and 3 bases respectively, with 11 bases between them. CDR3 bases: TGTGCCAGCAGCTTGGTTACGGGGGACACTGAAGCTTTCTTT. This sequence encodes CASSLVTGDTEAFF.

This clone was observed a single time. The V call is TRBV12-3 or TRBV12-4, the J call TRBJ1-1; D ambiguous. The CDR3 has 13 amino acids. Trimming took off 3 bases at V and 2 bases at J, with 7 bases between the two ends. CDR3: CASSLSRNTEAFF. The CDR3 DNA is TGTGCCAGCAGTTTGAGCAGAAACACTGAAGCTTTCTTT.

The table lists this clone with a count of one. The chain links TRBV3-1 (or the pseudogene TRBV3-2) to TRBJ2-7; a weak D match, TRBD1 (6 bases). V was cut by 3 bases and J by 3 bases, with 18 bases left in between. Germline V CDR1 and CDR2: LGHDT, YNNKEL (reference sequence). This CDR3 spans 16 amino acids. CDR3 DNA sequence: TGTGCCAGCAGCCAGTATGCAGGGGTCCGGAACTACGAGCAGTACTTC. The encoded protein is CASSQYAGVRNYEQYF.

As to this clone: The same CDR3 arises from other DNA sequences in this sample as well. This chain links TRBV7-2 with TRBJ2-7; D unresolved. Trimming left V 3 bases short and J 0 bases short, with 3 bases between. Germline V gene sequence: CDR1 SGHTA, CDR2 FQGNSA. This CDR3 is 12 amino acids long. The DNA for the CDR3 is TGTGCCAGCAGCTTGAACTCCTACGAGCAGTACTTC. Protein: CASSLNSYEQYF.

The chain links TRBV5-1 to TRBJ2-7, with D uncertain. V lost 6 bases and J 4 bases, leaving 11 bases between the germline ends. The CDR3 covers 12 residues. Germline CDR1 reads SGHRS; CDR2 reads YFSETQ. The CDR3 bases are TGCGCCAGCACTGGTGGGCAGTACGAGCAGTACTTC. Amino acids: CASTGGQYEQYF.

V and J are TRBV18 and TRBJ2-5, with D uncertain. CDR3 size: 12 residues. Between the trimmed V and J ends, which lost 3 bases and 5 bases, there was a span of 7 bases. Germline V gene lookup returns CDR1 KGHSH and CDR2 LQKENI. CDR3 DNA sequence: TGTGCCAGCTCACCCTTGGTGGAGACCCAGTACTTC. This encodes CASSPLVETQYF.

The rearrangement uses TRBV7-2 and TRBJ1-3; 7 bases map to TRBD1. This CDR3 contains 16 residues. Germline loops: CDR1 SGHTA, CDR2 FQGNSA. Trimming at V came to 4 bases and at J to 0 bases, leaving 6 bases not matched to a gene. The CDR3 bases are TGTGCCAGCAGCTCAAACAGGGGCGGCTCTGGAAACACCATATATTTT. Translating it yields CASSSNRGGSGNTIYF.

The chain has TRBV6-5 and TRBJ2-7; the D gene is possibly TRBD1 (6 bases). Between the trimmed V and J ends, which lost 6 bases and 3 bases, there was a span of 15 bases. The CDR3 spans 14 residues. CDR1 and CDR2 from the germline V gene are MNHEY and SVGAGI. In DNA, the CDR3 is TGTGCCAGCAGCAGGGACATCTCCCGCTACGAGCAGTACTTC. It encodes CASSRDISRYEQYF.

This chain connects TRBV10-3 to TRBJ1-2; TRBD1 matches at 7 bases. The CDR3 extends over 12 amino acids. V shed 7 bases and J 8 bases; nucleotides not matched to a gene: 7. Per the germline V gene, CDR1 is ENHRY and CDR2 is SYGVKD. CDR3: CAINGQAEGYTF. In DNA form, the CDR3 reads TGTGCCATCAACGGACAGGCAGAGGGCTACACCTTC.

V and J are TRBV7-2 and TRBJ2-7; 7 bases agree with TRBD1. CDR1 and CDR2 from the germline V gene are SGHTA and FQGNSA. CDR3 size: 14 residues. V lost 2 bases to trimming and J lost 2 bases; unmatched junction nucleotides: 3. The CDR3 nucleotides are TGTGCCAGCAGCTTAACAGGGGCGACCTACGAGCAGTACTTC. Encoded protein: CASSLTGATYEQYF.

The chain carries TRBV7-8 and TRBJ2-2; D gene ambiguous. Germline V CDR1 and CDR2: SGHVS, FQNEAQ. Trimming shortened V by 2 bases and J by 7 bases, and 11 bases separated the two germline ends. The CDR3 is made up of 14 amino acids. Here the CDR3 reads CASSLPHPIGELFF. For the CDR3, the DNA is TGTGCCAGCAGCTTACCCCACCCAATCGGGGAGCTGTTTTTT.

The rearrangement joins TRBV18 to TRBJ1-4; 9 bases align to TRBD1. V dropped 8 bases and J dropped 8; count of bases not matched to a gene: 9. CDR1 is KGHSH, CDR2 LQKENI, per germline. The CDR3 has 14 amino acids. Written as DNA, the CDR3 is TGTGCCAGCCGGACCGGGACAGGGAAGGAAAAACTGTTTTTT. Translated: CASRTGTGKEKLFF. The full variable domain, with the rest looked up from reference TRBV18 and TRBJ1-4, is NAGVMQNPRHLVRRRGQEARLRCSPMKGHSHVYWYRQLPEEGLKFMVYLQKENIIDESGMPKERFSAEFPKEGPSILRIQQVVRGDSAAYFCASRTGTGKEKLFFGSGTQLSVL.

The chain uses TRBV5-1 and TRBJ1-2, with no clear D. The CDR3 sequence is 12 residues long. CDR1 and CDR2 from the germline V gene are SGHRS and YFSETQ. V lost 4 bases, J lost 6 bases, and 10 bases lay in between. The CDR3 sequence: CASSPTSDGYTF. In DNA, the CDR3 is TGCGCCAGCAGCCCGACCAGTGATGGCTACACCTTC.

The chain recombines TRBV6-5 with TRBJ1-1; TRBD1 might be the D (5 bases). With 7 bases removed from V and 0 bases from J, the gap between germline ends came to 9 bases. This CDR3 is 13 amino acids long. Germline CDR1 MNHEY, CDR2 SVGAGI. This CDR3 reads CASTRGMNTEAFF. The CDR3 bases are TGTGCCAGCACTAGGGGAATGAACACTGAAGCTTTCTTT.

In its sample, this clone was seen a few times. This chain joins TRBV24-1 and TRBJ1-1; TRBD1 matches at 7 bases. V dropped 5 bases and J dropped 1; count of bases not matched to a gene: 3. The CDR3 loop spans 14 amino acids. Germline loops: CDR1 KGHDR, CDR2 SFDVKD. CDR3 protein: CATSGAGGNTEAFF. The CDR3 region has the DNA TGTGCCACCAGTGGGGCAGGGGGGAACACTGAAGCTTTCTTT.

The genes are TRBV21-1 and TRBJ2-3; the table's TRBD1 call for D was not verified on the DNA. TRBV21-1 is a pseudogene locus. This CDR3 is 16 amino acids long. CDR3 DNA: TGTGCCCGGCGGTGGAGGGGGCCTCGGATCGTAGATACGCAGTATTTT. Translation: CARRWRGPRIVDTQYF.

The chain is built from TRBV12-5 and TRBJ1-2; perhaps TRBD1 as D (6 bases). The germline CDR1 and CDR2 sequences are LGHNT and FRNRAP. The germline V and J ends were trimmed by 1 base and 8 bases, with 11 bases remaining between them. This CDR3 region has 13 residues. CDR3 coding DNA: TGTGCTAGTGGTTTGGAAGAGGGGGGCGGCTACACCTTC. This sequence encodes CASGLEEGGGYTF.

The chain recombines TRBV11-2 with TRBJ1-4; TRBD1 matches 11 bases. Germline V gene data show CDR1 as SGHAT and CDR2 as FQNNGV. J gave up 8 bases and V 5 bases, and 7 bases lay outside the gene matches. CDR3 length: 15 residues. CDR3 region: CASSPRTGGVEKLFF. In DNA, the CDR3 is TGTGCCAGCAGCCCCAGGACAGGGGGCGTCGAAAAACTGTTTTTT.

This chain joins TRBV7-6 and TRBJ2-7; the match to TRBD1 covers 10 bases. The trim removed 10 bases at V and 5 bases at J, leaving 5 bases unmatched. This CDR3 comprises 12 residues. CDR1 and CDR2 (germline): SGHVS, FNYEAQ. CDR3 in DNA: TGTGCCAACTGGACAGGGGGTAACGAGCAGTACTTC. Its protein product is CANWTGGNEQYF. Full variable domain (rest looked up from reference TRBV7-6 and TRBJ2-7): GAGVSQSPRYKVTKRGQDVALRCDPISGHVSLYWYRQALGQGPEFLTYFNYEAQQDKSGLPNDRFSAERPEGSISTLTIQRTEQRDSAMYRCANWTGGNEQYFGPGTRLTVT.

The gene calls are TRBV15 and TRBJ1-1; TRBD1 might be the D (6 bases). V was shortened by 3 bases and J by 3 bases, with 17 bases between the two germline ends. CDR1 is LNHNV, CDR2 YYDKDF, per germline (reference sequence). The CDR3 length is 16 residues. CDR3 nucleotide sequence: TGTGCCACCAGCAGTTTCTGGGGGGGCGAGGACACTGAAGCTTTCTTT. Residues: CATSSFWGGEDTEAFF.

The rearrangement links TRBV19 to TRBJ1-2; tentatively, D is TRBD1 (5 bases). V was clipped by 3 bases and J by 7 bases, with 15 bases between them. The CDR3 sequence is 14 residues long. From germline, CDR1 is LNHDA and CDR2 SQIVND (reference sequence). CDR3 bases: TGTGCCAGTAGTATGTATCAGGGCGGCGGTGGCTACACCTTC. Protein: CASSMYQGGGGYTF.

The chain couples TRBV2 to TRBJ2-2, with TRBD2 matching 7 bases. Germline-derived CDR1 and CDR2 are SNHLY and FYNNEI. The V and J ends lost 4 bases and 4 bases, in that order; junction bases with no gene match: 9. CDR3 length: 16 amino acids. CDR3 DNA sequence: TGTGCCAGCAGTGTGGGCTTGTGGGGGGGCACCGGGGAGCTGTTTTTT. Translation gives CASSVGLWGGTGELFF.